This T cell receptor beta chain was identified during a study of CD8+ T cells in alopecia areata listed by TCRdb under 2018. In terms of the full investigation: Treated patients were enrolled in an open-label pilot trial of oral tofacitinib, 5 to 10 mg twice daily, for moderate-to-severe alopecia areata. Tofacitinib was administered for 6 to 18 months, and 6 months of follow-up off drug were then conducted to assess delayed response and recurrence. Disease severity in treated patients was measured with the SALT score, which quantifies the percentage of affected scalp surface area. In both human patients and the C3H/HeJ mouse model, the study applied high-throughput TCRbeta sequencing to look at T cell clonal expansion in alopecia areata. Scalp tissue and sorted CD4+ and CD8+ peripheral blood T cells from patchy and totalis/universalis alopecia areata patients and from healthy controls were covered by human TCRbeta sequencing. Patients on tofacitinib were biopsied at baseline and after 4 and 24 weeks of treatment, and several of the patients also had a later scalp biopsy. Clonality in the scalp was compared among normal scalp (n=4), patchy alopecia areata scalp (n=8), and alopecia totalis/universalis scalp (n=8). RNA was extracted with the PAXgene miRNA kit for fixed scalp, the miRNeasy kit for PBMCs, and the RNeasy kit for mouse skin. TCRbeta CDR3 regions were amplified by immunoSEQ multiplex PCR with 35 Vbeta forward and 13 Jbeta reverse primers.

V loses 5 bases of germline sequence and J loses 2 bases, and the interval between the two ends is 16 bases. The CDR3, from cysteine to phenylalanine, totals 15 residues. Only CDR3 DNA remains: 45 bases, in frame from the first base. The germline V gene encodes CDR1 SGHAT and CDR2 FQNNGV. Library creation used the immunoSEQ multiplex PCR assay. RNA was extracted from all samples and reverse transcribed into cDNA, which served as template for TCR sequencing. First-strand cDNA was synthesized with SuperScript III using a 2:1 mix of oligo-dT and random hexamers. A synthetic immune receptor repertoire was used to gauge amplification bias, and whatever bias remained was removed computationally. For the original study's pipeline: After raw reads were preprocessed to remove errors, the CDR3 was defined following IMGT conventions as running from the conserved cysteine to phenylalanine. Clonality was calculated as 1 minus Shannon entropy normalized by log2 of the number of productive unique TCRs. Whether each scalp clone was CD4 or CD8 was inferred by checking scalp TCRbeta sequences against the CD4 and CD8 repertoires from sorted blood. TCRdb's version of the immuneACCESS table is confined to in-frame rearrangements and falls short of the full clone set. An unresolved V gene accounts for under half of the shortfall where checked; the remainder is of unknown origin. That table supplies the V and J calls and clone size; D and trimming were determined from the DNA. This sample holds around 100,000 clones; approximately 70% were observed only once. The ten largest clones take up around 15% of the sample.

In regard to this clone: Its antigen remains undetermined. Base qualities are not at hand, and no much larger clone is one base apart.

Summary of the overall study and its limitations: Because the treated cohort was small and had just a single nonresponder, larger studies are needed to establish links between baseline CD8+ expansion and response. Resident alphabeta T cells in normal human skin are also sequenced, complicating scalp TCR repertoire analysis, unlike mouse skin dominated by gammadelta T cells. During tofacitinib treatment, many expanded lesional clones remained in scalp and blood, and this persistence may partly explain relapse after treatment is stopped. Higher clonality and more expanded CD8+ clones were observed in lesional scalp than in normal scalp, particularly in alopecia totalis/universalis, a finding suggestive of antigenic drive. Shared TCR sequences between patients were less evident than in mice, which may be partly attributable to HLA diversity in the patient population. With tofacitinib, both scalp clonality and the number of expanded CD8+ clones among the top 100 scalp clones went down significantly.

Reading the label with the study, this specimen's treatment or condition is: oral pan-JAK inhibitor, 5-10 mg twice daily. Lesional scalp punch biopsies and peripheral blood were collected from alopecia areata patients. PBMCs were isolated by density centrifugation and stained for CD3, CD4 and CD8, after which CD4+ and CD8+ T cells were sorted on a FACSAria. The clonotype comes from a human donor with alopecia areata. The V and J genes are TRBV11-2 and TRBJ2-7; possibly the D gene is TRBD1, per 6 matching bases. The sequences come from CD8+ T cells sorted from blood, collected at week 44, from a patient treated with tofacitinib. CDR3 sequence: CASSPDRNQPYEQYF. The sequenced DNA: TGTGCCAGCAGCCCCGACAGGAATCAACCCTACGAGCAGTACTTC.